This paragraph reports one TCR beta chain. High-throughput TCR beta sequencing covered peripheral CD8+ and CD4+ T cells. Controls were drawn from healthy donors and were matched for age and sex. TEMRA cells were FACS-enriched, and CD8+ and CD4+ T cells were isolated negatively. The data stem from a study of CD8 T cells in Susac syndrome. Germline CDR1 and CDR2: SQVTM and ANQGSEA. The CDR3 runs 12 residues. V lost 4 bases and J lost 7, with 11 bases in between. The RNA, 0.5 to 1 ug, was put through reverse transcription using random hexamers. Each CDR3 protein gets one entry after TCRdb re-called the immunoSEQ multiplex PCR reads with MiXCR. The table records roughly 120,000 distinct CDR3 sequences, 94% of them present only once.

The receptor was derived from a human donor in good health. This chain joins TRBV29-1 and TRBJ2-1; D is possibly TRBD2 (5 bases). The source material was CD4+ T cells from PBMCs. The CDR3 is CSVGERGNEQFF. CDR3 in DNA: TGCAGCGTTGGGGAGAGAGGTAATGAGCAGTTCTTC.